Listed below are T cell receptor beta chains from one sample, sequenced in a study of neoadjuvant anti-PD-1 for oral cavity cancer. Sequencing was performed with immunoSEQ multiplex PCR; in TCRdb, only in-frame clones are kept and a portion is missing. This sample yields about 15,000 clones, of which 65% to 80% are seen a single time; under 3.5% belongs to the top ten. Material: PBMCs, obtained before nivolumab (anti-PD-1) treatment. Receptors were obtained from a person between 35 and 79 years old with oral cavity squamous cell carcinoma. CDR3s include the opening cysteine and the closing phenylalanine or tryptophan. D genes are given only for firm matches. Clone size is not always given. Where it is, it says once, few, many or a class for expanded clones.

D	size	V	J	DNA	CDR3
TRBD1	NA	TRBV6-1	TRBJ2-7	TGTGCCAGCAGCTGGACAGGGTACGGCGACGAGCAGTACTTC	CASSWTGYGDEQYF
NA	NA	TRBV7-8	TRBJ1-4	TGTGCCAGCAGTCCGACACGCGGTGTTGAAAAACTGTTTTTT	CASSPTRGVEKLFF
NA	NA	TRBV12-5	TRBJ1-1	TGTGCTAGTGGTTTGGAAGCCGGGACTGAAGCTTTCTTT	CASGLEAGTEAFF
NA	NA	TRBV27	TRBJ1-5	TGTGCCAGCAGTTTATTTGTAGGGCCCGGCAATCAGCCCCAGCATTTT	CASSLFVGPGNQPQHF
NA	NA	TRBV5-1	TRBJ1-1	TGCGCCAGCAGCTTGGAAGTGGGGGCCCATAGGGCTTTCTTT	CASSLEVGAHRAFF
NA	NA	TRBV9	TRBJ2-5	TGTGCCAGCAGCGCGGGGACTCGAGGGGGAGAGACCCAGTACTTC	CASSAGTRGGETQYF
NA	once	TRBV5-1	TRBJ1-5	TGCGCCAGCAGCTTGGCAGGGACTCAGCCCCAGCATTTT	CASSLAGTQPQHF
NA	NA	TRBV7-3	TRBJ1-5	TGTGCCAGCAGACTGCACATCCTACTTAGCAATCAGCCCCAGCATTTT	CASRLHILLSNQPQHF
TRBD2	NA	TRBV30	TRBJ2-2	TGTGCCTGGAACAGGAAAACTAGCGGGCCGCGCGGGGAGCTGTTTTTT	CAWNRKTSGPRGELFF
NA	NA	TRBV15	TRBJ1-3	TGTGCCACCAGCAGGGGTGTGGAGGGTGACACCATATATTTT	CATSRGVEGDTIYF
NA	NA	TRBV19	TRBJ1-2	TGTGCCAGTAGTATAGGTCCGGGGGCGAACTATGGCTACACCTTC	CASSIGPGANYGYTF
NA	NA	TRBV5-1	TRBJ1-1	TGCGCCAGCAGCACCGGATGGAACACTGAAGCTTTCTTT	CASSTGWNTEAFF
NA	NA	TRBV9	TRBJ1-6	TGTGCCAGCAGCGCCCAGTCGGGGCAGGGATCACCCCTCCACTTT	CASSAQSGQGSPLHF
TRBD1	NA	TRBV9	TRBJ2-2	TGTGCCAGCAGCGTACAGCCTAGACAGGGGGCCGGGGAGCTGTTTTTT	CASSVQPRQGAGELFF
NA	once	TRBV19	TRBJ2-6	TGTGCCAGTAGTATCGGGCAGCTTAGCTCTGGGGCCAACGTCCTGACTTTC	CASSIGQLSSGANVLTF
NA	NA	TRBV28	TRBJ1-1	TGTGCCAGCAGAGGTTCAGGGTTCCGAGTGAACACTGAAGCTTTCTTT	CASRGSGFRVNTEAFF
NA	once	TRBV4-2	TRBJ2-3	TGTGCCAGCAGCCTCGATTCGTCCAGGGTTTTGGGGCGGGGTACGCAGTATTTT	CASSLDSSRVLGRGTQYF
NA	NA	TRBV6-1	TRBJ2-4	TGTGCCAGCAGTGAAGCCCCGCAAGCCAAAAACATTCAGTACTTC	CASSEAPQAKNIQYF
NA	NA	TRBV7-2	TRBJ2-2	TGTGCCAGCAGCTTACAGGGGACCGGGGAGCTGTTTTTT	CASSLQGTGELFF
NA	few	TRBV4-2	TRBJ1-2	TGTGCCAGCAGAGGGACATATGGCTACACCTTC	CASRGTYGYTF
NA	NA	TRBV27	TRBJ1-1	TGTGCCAGCACTCGAGGGACTGAAGCTTTCTTT	CASTRGTEAFF
TRBD2	once	TRBV10-3	TRBJ2-7	TGTGCCATCGGACTTGCTAGCGGGGCCGAAAACGAGCAGTACTTC	CAIGLASGAENEQYF
TRBD1	NA	TRBV2	TRBJ2-5	TGTGCCAGCAGAGGGACAGGGGGCGAAGAGACCCAGTACTTC	CASRGTGGEETQYF
NA	once	TRBV9	TRBJ1-3	TGTGCCAGCAGCCCAGGGGCCGGAGGGGGAAACACCATATATTTT	CASSPGAGGGNTIYF
TRBD2	few	TRBV5-1	TRBJ2-7	TGCGCCAGCAGCTTGGAGGGGCTAGCGGGGGTTGAGCAGTACTTC	CASSLEGLAGVEQYF
NA	once	TRBV11-2	TRBJ2-1	TGTGCCAGCAGCTTTAGCGTCCCCTCCTACAATGAGCAGTTCTTC	CASSFSVPSYNEQFF
NA	NA	TRBV5-6	TRBJ2-7	TGTGCCAGCAGCTTGGGGGACAACTACGAGCAGTACTTC	CASSLGDNYEQYF
NA	NA	TRBV7-3	TRBJ1-2	TGTGCCAGCAGCTTAACGGGGTTTGGCTACACCTTC	CASSLTGFGYTF
NA	NA	TRBV9	TRBJ2-3	TGTGCCAGCAGCGTAGACAGCCTGGATACGCAGTATTTT	CASSVDSLDTQYF
TRBD1	NA	TRBV27	TRBJ2-7	TGTGCCAGCAGTCCCTATTCCGGGACAGGGACGGTTGAGCAGTACTTC	CASSPYSGTGTVEQYF
TRBD2	NA	TRBV5-1	TRBJ2-5	TGCGCCACCCCGGGGGGGGGCGCAGAGACCCAGTACTTC	CATPGGGAETQYF
NA	NA	TRBV10-2	TRBJ1-2	TGCGCCAGCAGTGAGGCAGCTGTCCCCCGTTATGGCTACACCTTC	CASSEAAVPRYGYTF
NA	NA	TRBV30	TRBJ1-1	TGTGCCTGGAGGGGGGGAGGCACTGAAGCTTTCTTT	CAWRGGGTEAFF
NA	NA	TRBV5-6	TRBJ2-5	TGTGCCAGCAGCCTACTTATGGGCCTAGGGGTAGAGACCCAGTACTTC	CASSLLMGLGVETQYF
TRBD2	NA	TRBV6-1	TRBJ2-1	TGTGCCAGCAGTCCTACCGGGACTAGCGGGAATGAGCAGTTCTTC	CASSPTGTSGNEQFF
TRBD1	NA	TRBV4-1	TRBJ2-3	TGCGCCAGCAGCCAATTAATACAGGGGGCCATAGATACGCAGTATTTT	CASSQLIQGAIDTQYF
NA	NA	TRBV28	TRBJ1-2	TGTGCCAGCAGGTTTGTTCGTGACACCGGCTACACCTTC	CASRFVRDTGYTF
NA	NA	TRBV5-1	TRBJ1-2	TGCGCCAGCAGCACGGGGCGGGTCCTCTATGGCTACACCTTC	CASSTGRVLYGYTF
TRBD1	few	TRBV6-7	TRBJ1-2	TGTGCCAGCAGTTACTCGTGGGGACAGGCGCGAGGAGGCTACACCTTC	CASSYSWGQARGGYTF
TRBD1	NA	TRBV6-1	TRBJ2-3	TGTGCCAGCGGGACAGGGGAGGCAGATACGCAGTATTTT	CASGTGEADTQYF
NA	NA	TRBV5-1	TRBJ1-4	TGCGCCAGCTCCAGGGGCAGGGCCCTTAATGAAAAACTGTTTTTT	CASSRGRALNEKLFF
NA	few	TRBV30	TRBJ1-3	TGTGCCCAGGACACGCAGACTGGAAACACCATATATTTT	CAQDTQTGNTIYF
TRBD2	NA	TRBV29-1	TRBJ2-1	TGCAGCGTTGAAGGGCCGGGAGGGCCGACTGAGCAGTTCTTC	CSVEGPGGPTEQFF
NA	few	TRBV2	TRBJ1-4	TGTGCCAGCAGAAAAAGGGGGGCGAGAGAAGAAAAACTGTTTTTT	CASRKRGAREEKLFF
TRBD2	NA	TRBV10-3	TRBJ2-7	TGTGCCATCAGCTTCGGGACTAGCGGGAGTCGCGCCTACGAGCAGTACTTC	CAISFGTSGSRAYEQYF